These 13 T cell receptor beta chains share one sample of origin, sequenced in a study of cytotoxic CD8 clonotypes in ibrutinib-treated CLL. Sequenced by immunoSEQ multiplex PCR; TCRdb stores in-frame clones only, minus some. The repertoire holds 110,000 to 150,000 clones, with 76% as singletons. The material sequenced was PBMCs, taken after 24 months of ibrutinib treatment. These receptors were collected from a human donor with chronic lymphocytic leukemia.

This chain connects TRBV19 to TRBJ2-5, with 7 bases aligning to TRBD2. The CDR3 covers 14 residues. The V segment lost 3 bases and the J segment 5 bases; nucleotides outside the gene matches: 6. Germline CDR1 LNHDA, CDR2 SQIVND (reference sequence). CDR3 region: CASSIATSRETQYF. The CDR3 DNA sequence: TGTGCCAGTAGTATCGCGACTAGCCGGGAGACCCAGTACTTC.

The V gene is TRBV7-2, the J gene TRBJ2-1, with D possibly matching TRBD2 (6 bases). This CDR3 is 15 amino acids long. CDR1 is SGHTA and CDR2 is FQGNSA in the germline V gene. V lost 0 bases and J lost 9, with 15 bases in between. The CDR3, as DNA: TGTGCCAGCAGCTTAGCGGGGGAGGCGGCTGCTGAGCAGTTCTTC. Translation gives CASSLAGEAAAEQFF. The full variable domain, in which reference TRBV7-2 and TRBJ2-1 provide the parts outside the CDR3, is GAGVSQSPSNKVTEKGKDVELRCDPISGHTALYWYRQSLGQGLEFLIYFQGNSAPDKSGLPSDRFSAERTGGSVSTLTIQRTQQEDSAVYLCASSLAGEAAAEQFFGPGTRLTVL.

The V and J genes are TRBV9 and TRBJ2-5; perhaps TRBD2 as D (5 bases). The CDR3 extends over 12 amino acids. Trimming took off 6 bases at V and 5 bases at J, with 11 bases between the two ends. The germline V gene has CDR1 SGDLS and CDR2 YYNGEE. CDR3 nucleotides: TGTGCCAGCACCACCCCGGGGGAGACCCAGTACTTC. It specifies CASTTPGETQYF.

This chain connects TRBV9 to TRBJ1-3; maybe TRBD1 (5 bases). The CDR3 runs to 13 residues. Per the germline V gene, CDR1 is SGDLS and CDR2 is YYNGEE. V was pared by 6 bases and J by 1 base, with 8 bases between. The CDR3 nucleotides are TGTGCCAGCACGGGGGGTTCTGGAAACACCATATATTTT. Residues: CASTGGSGNTIYF.

This chain connects TRBV7-8 to TRBJ2-1; no definite D call. V lost 6 bases, J lost 3 bases, and 3 bases lay in between. The CDR3 loop spans 11 amino acids. Germline loops: CDR1 SGHVS, CDR2 FQNEAQ. CDR3 sequence reads: CASRNYNEQFF. The CDR3 DNA sequence: TGTGCCAGCAGGAACTACAATGAGCAGTTCTTC.

V usage is TRBV9 and J usage is TRBJ2-3; 10 nucleotides align to TRBD2. CDR1 and CDR2 (germline): SGDLS, YYNGEE. V shed 4 bases, J shed 6 bases, and the junction held 14 bases outside the gene matches. The CDR3 contains 17 residues. CDR3 sequence (DNA): TGTGCCAGCAGCCCTCGGGCCAGCGGGAGGGCCGTCGATACGCAGTATTTT. Translated: CASSPRASGRAVDTQYF.

This clone has a handful of counts. This chain uses TRBV19 with TRBJ1-5; TRBD1 might be the D (6 bases). The V end lost 3 bases, the J end lost 3 bases, and 9 bases lay between the germline ends. CDR3 length: 14 residues. Germline-derived CDR1 and CDR2 are LNHDA and SQIVND (reference sequence). DNA of the CDR3: TGTGCCAGTAGTATTCGGGACAACAATCAGCCCCAGCATTTT. Translating gives CASSIRDNNQPQHF.

The chain joins TRBV10-3 to TRBJ2-2; perhaps TRBD1 as D (5 bases). Trimming cost V 3 bases and J 0 bases, with 8 bases left between them. Looked up from germline, CDR1 is ENHRY and CDR2 is SYGVKD. The CDR3 has 15 amino acids. The CDR3 bases are TGTGCCATCAGTGACAGGGCAGCGAACACCGGGGAGCTGTTTTTT. It translates to CAISDRAANTGELFF.

The chain couples TRBV27 to TRBJ2-5; TRBD2 matches at 9 bases. CDR1 MNHEY and CDR2 SMNVEV come from the germline V gene (reference sequence). The CDR3 is made up of 14 amino acids. V was pared by 2 bases and J by 7 bases, with 5 bases of the junction left unmatched. The CDR3 DNA reads as TGTGCCAGCAGTTTACTGGGCGGGAGGGCGACCCAGTACTTC. Amino acids: CASSLLGGRATQYF.

The chain carries TRBV7-3 and TRBJ2-6; no clear D. This CDR3 has 15 amino acids. The germline V gene encodes CDR1 SGHTA and CDR2 FQGTGA. Trimming shortened V by 5 bases and J by 2 bases, and 10 bases separated the two germline ends. In DNA form, the CDR3 reads TGTGCCAGCAGCGCAAGCAGTCCTGGGGCCAACGTCCTGACTTTC. Translation: CASSASSPGANVLTF.

The rearrangement uses TRBV10-3 and TRBJ1-5; maybe TRBD1 (5 bases). CDR3 size: 14 residues. V lost 1 base and J lost 5, with 9 bases in between. Germline V gives CDR1 ENHRY, CDR2 SYGVKD. In nucleotides, the CDR3 is TGTGCCATCAGTGAGTGGGGCCAAGATCAGCCCCAGCATTTT. This codes for CAISEWGQDQPQHF.

The chain uses TRBV18 and TRBJ1-1; D is undetermined. Trimming cost V 2 bases and J 0 bases, with 10 bases left between them. This CDR3 has 15 amino acids. CDR1 KGHSH and CDR2 LQKENI come from the germline V gene. This chain's CDR3 is CASSPAARLNTEAFF. CDR3 in DNA: TGTGCCAGCTCACCAGCCGCTCGACTGAACACTGAAGCTTTCTTT. The full variable domain, in which reference TRBV18 and TRBJ1-1 provide the parts outside the CDR3, is NAGVMQNPRHLVRRRGQEARLRCSPMKGHSHVYWYRQLPEEGLKFMVYLQKENIIDESGMPKERFSAEFPKEGPSILRIQQVVRGDSAAYFCASSPAARLNTEAFFGQGTRLTVV.

In its sample, this clone was seen many times. The chain couples TRBV11-1 to TRBJ1-5; D is unresolved. V lost 5 bases to trimming and J lost 1 base, with 6 bases between them. Germline V lookup: CDR1 SGHAT, CDR2 FQDESV (reference sequence). The CDR3 contains 13 residues. The CDR3 spells CASSMGSNQPQHF. The CDR3 DNA follows: TGTGCCAGCAGCATGGGCAGCAATCAGCCCCAGCATTTT.